These T cell receptor beta chains were read from a single sample in a study of T cells after yellow fever vaccination. TCRdb reprocessed the 5' RACE reads with MiXCR, giving one entry per CDR3 protein. Of around 65,000 distinct CDR3 sequences in the sample, 5% to 6.5% were seen once. The sequences come from CD4+ T cells sorted from PBMCs, collected less than 16 days after the first yellow fever vaccination. The receptors originated from a man in his late teens or twenties who received the YFV17D yellow fever vaccine. CDR3s include the opening cysteine and the closing phenylalanine or tryptophan. The D gene is left open where the match is weak. Only part of the rows carry a size: once, few, many, or a class if the clone is expanded.

>-|TRBV29-1|many
CSPKGTEDF
>-|TRBV7-9|many
CASSSQGRQETQYF
>TRBD1|TRBV7-2|many
CASSDYRQGWGSNQPQHF
>-|TRBV20-1|many
CSASPNFWGEDYGYTF
>-|TRBV23-1|many
CASSQYTQGTSTTDTQYF
>-|TRBV7-8|many
CASSLDRENNEQFF
>-|TRBV3-1|-
CASRNTYEQYF
>TRBD1|TRBV7-2|many
CASSTDRASTDTQYF
>TRBD1|TRBV10-3|many
CAISESAGTEAYEQYF
>TRBD1|TRBV5-1|many
CASSLTGSESGNTIYF
>TRBD1|TRBV12-3/TRBV12-4|many
CASSLRQGAYNEQFF
>TRBD1|TRBV6-5|many
CASSYMQGATGNTIYF
>TRBD2|TRBV5-4|many
CASSPGGAGLETQYF
>-|TRBV18|many
CASSPQRTEAFF
>TRBD2|TRBV6-2/TRBV6-3|many
CASSYSWRGGQGEQFF
>-|TRBV6-6|many
CASTDRGTGEQYF